These 16 T cell receptor beta chains originate from one sample sequenced in a study of blood T cell repertoires in COVID-19 (dated by TCRdb to between 2020 and 2021). Libraries were built with the immunoSEQ multiplex PCR assay. In its TCRdb copy, this immuneACCESS table keeps in-frame sequences only and misses some clones. Where compared with another copy, unresolved V genes explain less than half of these, and the others have no known cause. Recorded for this sample are tens of thousands of clones; approximately 80% of them occurred a single time. Roughly 45% of the sample lies in the top ten. The material sequenced was peripheral blood. All receptors come from a man aged 65-85 years with active or convalescent COVID-19.

This clone has just a few counts. This chain joins TRBV11-2 and TRBJ2-5; no clear D. The CDR3 consists of 15 residues. Germline V gives CDR1 SGHAT, CDR2 FQNNGV. V was cut by 3 bases and J by 4 bases, with 15 bases left in between. CDR3 residues: CASSFRGTGGETQYF. For the CDR3, the DNA is TGTGCCAGCAGCTTTAGAGGTACCGGCGGAGAGACCCAGTACTTC. Looking up the rest from reference TRBV11-2 and TRBJ2-5 gives the full variable domain: EAGVAQSPRYKIIEKRQSVAFWCNPISGHATLYWYQQILGQGPKLLIQFQNNGVVDDSQLPKDRFSAERLKGVDSTLKIQPAKLEDSAVYLCASSFRGTGGETQYFGPGTRLLVL.

The rearrangement uses TRBV6-2 or TRBV6-3 and TRBJ1-6; the D gene is possibly TRBD1 (5 bases). Germline CDR1 is MNHEY and CDR2 is SVGEGT. V lost 4 bases and J lost 9, with 16 bases in between. The CDR3 is 15 amino acids. The CDR3 region is CASSSEGGRVSPLHF. DNA for the CDR3: TGTGCCAGCAGTTCCGAGGGAGGCAGGGTTTCACCCCTCCACTTT.

Here the CDR3 reads CASSQGAGPSYEQYF. CDR3 DNA sequence: TGTGCCAGCAGCCAAGGGGCAGGCCCTTCCTACGAGCAGTACTTC. The chain employs TRBV14 and TRBJ2-7; D not resolved. The CDR3 contains 15 residues. Between the trimmed V and J ends, which lost 1 base and 1 base, there was a span of 11 bases. Germline V CDR1 and CDR2: SGHDN, FVKESK.

V usage is TRBV24-1 and J usage is TRBJ1-5, with TRBD1 matching over 7 bases. With V trimmed by 9 bases and J by 4 bases, 8 bases remained unmatched. CDR3 size: 14 residues. The V gene's germline CDR1 is KGHDR and CDR2 SFDVKD. CDR3 residues: CATGETGYNQPQHF. CDR3 sequence (DNA): TGTGCCACCGGGGAGACAGGGTATAATCAGCCCCAGCATTTT.

This clone appeared a few times. DNA for the CDR3: TGCAGCGTTGAAGGGACAGTGGAGTTGAAAAGGGGCTACACCTTC. Amino acids: CSVEGTVELKRGYTF. The chain couples TRBV29-1 to TRBJ1-2; TRBD1 is a possible D gene (6 bases). The CDR3 has 15 residues. Looked up from germline, CDR1 is SQVTM and CDR2 is ANQGSEA. V lost 1 base to trimming and J lost 8 bases, with 20 bases between them.

This clone was counted many times. The V gene is TRBV6-2 or TRBV6-3, the J gene TRBJ2-1; 7 bases line up with TRBD2. V shed 4 bases, J shed 5 bases, and the junction held 5 bases outside the gene matches. The germline V gene has CDR1 MNHEY and CDR2 SVGEGT. CDR3 length equals 14 residues. The CDR3 is CASSSLGGNNEQFF. In nucleotides, the CDR3 is TGTGCCAGCAGTTCCCTGGGGGGGAACAATGAGCAGTTCTTC.

J is TRBJ1-2 and V is TRBV7-9, with a weak D call TRBD1 (6 bases). Germline assignment: CDR1 SEHNR and CDR2 FQNEAQ (reference sequence). V was cut by 0 bases and J by 4 bases, with 12 bases left in between. The CDR3 loop spans 15 amino acids. The CDR3 reads CASSLALQGVYGYTF. The CDR3 DNA reads TGTGCCAGCAGCTTAGCTTTACAGGGTGTCTATGGCTACACCTTC.

This chain joins TRBV5-1 and TRBJ1-3; 7 bases agree with TRBD1. V shed 4 bases and J 2 bases; nucleotides not matched to a gene: 9. Germline CDR1 reads SGHRS; CDR2 reads YFSETQ. This CDR3 contains 16 residues. The CDR3 DNA reads TGCGCCAGCAGCACCCGACAGGGAAGTACTGGAAACACCATATATTTT. Translated: CASSTRQGSTGNTIYF. The full variable domain, with the rest looked up from reference TRBV5-1 and TRBJ1-3, is KAGVTQTPRYLIKTRGQQVTLSCSPISGHRSVSWYQQTPGQGLQFLFEYFSETQRNKGNFPGRFSGRQFSNSRSEMNVSTLELGDSALYLCASSTRQGSTGNTIYFGEGSWLTVV.

V is TRBV25-1 and J is TRBJ2-3, with D possibly being TRBD1 (5 bases). The CDR3 is 17 amino acids. The germline V and J ends were trimmed by 4 bases and 1 base, with 18 bases remaining between them. Germline V gene lookup returns CDR1 MGHDK and CDR2 SYGVNS. CDR3 region: CASSGRFLGVRTDTQYF. As DNA, the CDR3 is TGTGCCAGCAGTGGCCGTTTTCTAGGGGTCCGCACAGATACGCAGTATTTT.

This rearrangement joins TRBV29-1 to TRBJ1-2; D unclear. Germline values: CDR1 SQVTM, CDR2 ANQGSEA. CDR3 size: 11 residues. The germline V and J ends were trimmed by 3 bases and 4 bases, with 6 bases remaining between them. The CDR3 DNA is TGCAGCGTTGAGTCAGGCTATGGCTACACCTTC. Translated: CSVESGYGYTF.

The chain uses TRBV4-3 and TRBJ1-2; a possible D gene is TRBD1 (5 bases). CDR1 and CDR2 from the germline V gene are LGHNA and YSLEER. There are 14 residues in the CDR3. V was pared by 0 bases and J by 1 base, with 6 bases between. Here the CDR3 reads CASSQDQGNYGYTF. In nucleotides, the CDR3 is TGCGCCAGCAGCCAAGATCAGGGTAACTATGGCTACACCTTC.

This clone was observed once. The chain uses TRBV6-2 or TRBV6-3 and TRBJ2-2, with D possibly TRBD2 on 6 matching bases. Germline CDR1 MNHEY, CDR2 SVGEGT. The V end was cut by 2 bases, the J end by 7 bases, with 8 bases between. The CDR3 contains 13 residues. For the CDR3, the DNA is TGTGCCAGCAGTTACACGGGGGTCGGGGAGCTGTTTTTT. Residues: CASSYTGVGELFF.

A single count supports this clone. This sequence joins TRBV12-3 or TRBV12-4 and TRBJ1-5; D gene ambiguous. The CDR3 sequence is 13 residues long. V gave up 5 bases and J gave up 5 bases, with 10 bases separating them. The CDR3 sequence is CASSPALDQPQHF. CDR3 bases: TGTGCCAGCAGTCCAGCGTTAGATCAGCCCCAGCATTTT.

The chain is built from TRBV5-1 and TRBJ2-2; no firm D call. The germline CDR1 and CDR2 sequences are SGHRS and YFSETQ. Between the trimmed V and J ends, which lost 4 bases and 7 bases, there was a span of 14 bases. The CDR3 length is 14 residues. CDR3 region: CASSPLASDGELFF. The CDR3 coding sequence is TGCGCCAGCAGCCCGTTAGCCTCCGACGGGGAGCTGTTTTTT. The full variable domain, with the rest looked up from reference TRBV5-1 and TRBJ2-2, is KAGVTQTPRYLIKTRGQQVTLSCSPISGHRSVSWYQQTPGQGLQFLFEYFSETQRNKGNFPGRFSGRQFSNSRSEMNVSTLELGDSALYLCASSPLASDGELFFGEGSRLTVL.

This sequence joins TRBV11-2 and TRBJ1-2; D gene unclear. CDR3 size: 13 residues. The germline V gene encodes CDR1 SGHAT and CDR2 FQNNGV. V gave up 1 base and J gave up 4 bases, with 7 bases separating them. The CDR3 protein is CASSLGLSYGYTF. CDR3 nucleotides: TGTGCCAGCAGCTTAGGTTTATCCTATGGCTACACCTTC. Supplemented by reference TRBV11-2 and TRBJ1-2, the full variable domain reads EAGVAQSPRYKIIEKRQSVAFWCNPISGHATLYWYQQILGQGPKLLIQFQNNGVVDDSQLPKDRFSAERLKGVDSTLKIQPAKLEDSAVYLCASSLGLSYGYTFGSGTRLTVV.

This chain links TRBV6-5 with TRBJ1-1; maybe TRBD1 (5 bases). V was trimmed by 5 bases and J by 0 bases, leaving 7 bases between them. CDR1 and CDR2 (germline): MNHEY, SVGAGI. The CDR3 length is 13 residues. CDR3 coding DNA: TGTGCCAGCAGTACACAGGTGAACACTGAAGCTTTCTTT. Translated: CASSTQVNTEAFF.